A selection of T cell receptor beta chains follows, all from one sample in a study of radiotherapy plus CTLA-4 blockade in lung cancer. Generated by immunoSEQ multiplex PCR, the TCRdb table keeps only in-frame clones and is missing some. Of 56,000 or so clones in the sample, less than 80% were seen once. The sequencing used peripheral blood, collected from a patient treated with radiotherapy plus ipilimumab. The receptor source for this set is a human donor with non-small cell lung cancer who had a complete response to radiotherapy plus ipilimumab. The CDR3 runs from the conserved cysteine through the conserved F or W. A D gene is named only where the DNA matches it firmly. Not every row has a clone size; where given, it reads once, few, many or a size class.

D gene	clone size	V gene	J gene	CDR3 protein	CDR3 DNA
TRBD1	.	TRBV18	TRBJ2-2	CASSPNQGDTGELFF	TGTGCCAGCTCACCCAACCAGGGGGACACCGGGGAGCTGTTTTTT
TRBD2	once	TRBV19	TRBJ2-1	CASSILAGNSNEQFF	TGTGCCAGTAGTATTCTAGCGGGAAACTCGAATGAGCAGTTCTTC
TRBD2	.	TRBV25-1	TRBJ2-7	CATSRSGGALSYEQYF	TGTGCCACTAGTCGGAGCGGGGGGGCCTTGTCCTACGAGCAGTACTTC
.	few	TRBV7-2	TRBJ2-7	CASSYDSYEQYF	TGTGCCAGCAGCTACGATAGCTACGAGCAGTACTTC
.	few	TRBV11-2	TRBJ1-3	CASSPPGGWGNTIYF	TGTGCCAGCAGCCCCCCAGGCGGGTGGGGAAACACCATATATTTT
.	.	TRBV7-9	TRBJ1-4	CASSPGAGTNEKLFF	TGTGCCAGCAGCCCTGGGGCTGGGACTAATGAAAAACTGTTTTTT
.	once	TRBV9	TRBJ2-3	CASSTPSDPRGDTQYF	TGTGCCAGCAGCACCCCTAGCGATCCGCGGGGAGATACGCAGTATTTT
.	few	TRBV7-8	TRBJ2-7	CASSLGRRRGNYEQYF	TGTGCCAGCAGCTTAGGACGTAGACGGGGAAACTACGAGCAGTACTTC
.	.	TRBV20-1	TRBJ1-2	CSALYRASVAF	TGCAGTGCTCTCTACAGGGCGAGCGTCGCCTTC
.	.	TRBV5-6	TRBJ2-3	CASSLAHTQYF	TGTGCCAGCAGCCTAGCGCATACGCAGTATTTT
TRBD1	.	TRBV10-3	TRBJ1-3	CAISDLRDRVENTIYF	TGTGCCATCAGTGATCTCCGGGACAGGGTAGAAAACACCATATATTTT
TRBD1	.	TRBV11-2	TRBJ2-6	CASSLRGQGTGANVLTF	TGTGCCAGCAGCCTCAGGGGACAGGGAACTGGGGCCAACGTCCTGACTTTC
TRBD1	.	TRBV6-5	TRBJ1-2	CASSYSGTGGIYGYTF	TGTGCCAGCAGTTACTCAGGGACAGGGGGCATCTATGGCTACACCTTC
.	few	TRBV6-5	TRBJ2-4	CASSYKERPNIQYF	TGTGCCAGCAGTTATAAAGAGCGACCAAACATTCAGTACTTC
TRBD2	.	TRBV19	TRBJ2-5	CASSILGGGLAPAETQYF	TGTGCCAGTAGTATATTGGGAGGGGGACTAGCTCCGGCGGAGACCCAGTACTTC
.	.	TRBV4-1	TRBJ2-2	CASSQQTETNTGELFF	TGCGCCAGCAGCCAGCAGACAGAGACTAACACCGGGGAGCTGTTTTTT
.	.	TRBV7-9	TRBJ1-1	CASSLGQGMNTEAFF	TGTGCCAGCAGCTTAGGCCAGGGGATGAACACTGAAGCTTTCTTT
.	few	TRBV9	TRBJ2-3	CASSVMYTDTQYF	TGTGCCAGCAGCGTTATGTACACAGATACGCAGTATTTT
.	once	TRBV29-1	TRBJ2-2	CSVARATGELFF	TGCAGCGTTGCCAGGGCCACCGGGGAGCTGTTTTTT
.	.	TRBV7-9	TRBJ2-2	CASRPGTGELFF	TGTGCCAGCAGGCCCGGGACCGGGGAGCTGTTTTTT
TRBD2	few	TRBV11-2	TRBJ2-1	CASSLDPPGTSGRLGNEQFF	TGTGCCAGCAGCTTAGATCCCCCGGGGACTAGCGGGAGGCTTGGCAATGAGCAGTTCTTC
.	.	TRBV7-9	TRBJ1-4	CASTPVERDFEKLFF	TGTGCCAGCACTCCCGTGGAGAGGGATTTTGAAAAACTGTTTTTT
TRBD2	.	TRBV10-1	TRBJ2-1	CATTSGGGNEQFF	TGCGCCACGACTAGCGGGGGCGGGAATGAGCAGTTCTTC
TRBD1	.	TRBV9	TRBJ1-5	CASSASGQAVNQPQHF	TGTGCCAGCAGCGCTTCTGGACAGGCGGTGAATCAGCCCCAGCATTTT
TRBD1	.	TRBV7-2	TRBJ2-2	CAIRTGGTGELFF	TGTGCCATTCGGACAGGGGGCACCGGGGAGCTGTTTTTT
TRBD1	.	TRBV25-1	TRBJ1-1	CASSEWTGSTEAFF	TGTGCCAGCAGTGAGTGGACAGGGAGCACTGAAGCTTTCTTT